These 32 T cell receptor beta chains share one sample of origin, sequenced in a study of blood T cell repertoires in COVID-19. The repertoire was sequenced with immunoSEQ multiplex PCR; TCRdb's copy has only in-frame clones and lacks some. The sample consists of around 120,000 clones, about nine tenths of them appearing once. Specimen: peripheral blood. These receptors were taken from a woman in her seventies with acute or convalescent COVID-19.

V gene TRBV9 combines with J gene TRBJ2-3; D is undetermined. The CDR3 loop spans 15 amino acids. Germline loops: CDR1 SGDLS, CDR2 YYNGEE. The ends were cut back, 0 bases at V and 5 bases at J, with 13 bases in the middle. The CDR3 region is CASSVESPRGDTQYF. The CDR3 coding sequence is TGTGCCAGCAGCGTAGAGAGTCCGCGAGGAGATACGCAGTATTTT. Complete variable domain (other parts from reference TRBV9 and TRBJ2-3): DSGVTQTPKHLITATGQRVTLRCSPRSGDLSVYWYQQSLDQGLQFLIQYYNGEERAKGNILERFSAQQFPDLHSELNLSSLELGDSALYFCASSVESPRGDTQYFGPGTRLTVL.

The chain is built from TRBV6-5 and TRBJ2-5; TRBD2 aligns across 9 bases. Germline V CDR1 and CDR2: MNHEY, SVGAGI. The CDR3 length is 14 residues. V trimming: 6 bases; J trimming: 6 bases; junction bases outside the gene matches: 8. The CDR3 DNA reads TGTGCCAGCAGGCGGGTAGCGGGGGAGCAGACCCAGTACTTC. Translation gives CASRRVAGEQTQYF.

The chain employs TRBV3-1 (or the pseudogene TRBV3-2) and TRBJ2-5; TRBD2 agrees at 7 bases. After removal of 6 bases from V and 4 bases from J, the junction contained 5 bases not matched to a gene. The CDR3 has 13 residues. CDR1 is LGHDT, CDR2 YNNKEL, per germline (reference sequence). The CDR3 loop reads CASRPSGAETQYF. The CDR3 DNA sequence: TGTGCCAGCAGGCCCAGCGGGGCAGAGACCCAGTACTTC.

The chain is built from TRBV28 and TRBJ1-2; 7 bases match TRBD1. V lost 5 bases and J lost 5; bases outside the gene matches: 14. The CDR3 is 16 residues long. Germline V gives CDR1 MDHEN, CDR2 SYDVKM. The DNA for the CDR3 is TGTGCCAGCAGTGTTGTCCGGGACAGTGTGGGTTATGGCTACACCTTC. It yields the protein CASSVVRDSVGYGYTF.

The CDR3 region is CASSLGDRGLGYTF. CDR3 sequence (DNA): TGCGCCAGCAGCTTGGGGGACAGGGGGCTTGGCTACACCTTC. V usage is TRBV5-1 and J usage is TRBJ1-2; 12 bases match TRBD1. J lost 7 bases, V lost 0 bases, and 1 base had no gene match. Germline CDR1 is SGHRS and CDR2 is YFSETQ. There are 14 residues in the CDR3.

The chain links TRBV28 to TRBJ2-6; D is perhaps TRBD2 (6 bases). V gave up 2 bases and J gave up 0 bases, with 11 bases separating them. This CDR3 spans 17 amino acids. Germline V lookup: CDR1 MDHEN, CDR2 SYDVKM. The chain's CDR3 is CASSLGTPSSGANVLTF. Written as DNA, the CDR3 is TGTGCCAGCAGTTTAGGGACTCCCAGCTCTGGGGCCAACGTCCTGACTTTC.

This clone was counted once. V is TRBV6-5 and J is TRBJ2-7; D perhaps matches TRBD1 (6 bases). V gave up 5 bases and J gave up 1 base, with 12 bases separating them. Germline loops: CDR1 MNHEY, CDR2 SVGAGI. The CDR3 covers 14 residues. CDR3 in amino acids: CASSLTGISYEQYF. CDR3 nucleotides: TGTGCCAGCAGTCTTACAGGGATTTCCTACGAGCAGTACTTC.

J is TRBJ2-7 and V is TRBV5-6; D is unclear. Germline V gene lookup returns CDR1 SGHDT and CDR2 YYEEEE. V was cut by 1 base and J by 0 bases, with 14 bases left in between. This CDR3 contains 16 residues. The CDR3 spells CASSLPGQASSYEQYF. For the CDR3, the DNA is TGTGCCAGCAGCTTGCCTGGGCAGGCCTCCTCCTACGAGCAGTACTTC.

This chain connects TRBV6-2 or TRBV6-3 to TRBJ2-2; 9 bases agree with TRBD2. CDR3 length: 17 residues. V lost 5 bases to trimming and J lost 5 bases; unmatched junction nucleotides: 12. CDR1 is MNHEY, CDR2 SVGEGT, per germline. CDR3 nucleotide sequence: TGTGCCAGCAGTAAACCCGGCGGGGGGGCCGGAACCGGGGAGCTGTTTTTT. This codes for CASSKPGGGAGTGELFF.

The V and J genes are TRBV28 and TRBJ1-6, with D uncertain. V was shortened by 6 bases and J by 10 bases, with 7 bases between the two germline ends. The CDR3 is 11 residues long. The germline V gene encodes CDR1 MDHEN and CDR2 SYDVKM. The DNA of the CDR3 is TGTGCCAGCAGGAGTTCCTCACCCCTCCACTTT. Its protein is CASRSSSPLHF. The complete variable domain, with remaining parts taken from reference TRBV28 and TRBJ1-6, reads DVKVTQSSRYLVKRTGEKVFLECVQDMDHENMFWYRQDPGLGLRLIYFSYDVKMKEKGDIPEGYSVSREKKERFSLILESASTNQTSMYLCASRSSSPLHFGNGTRLTVT.

This chain's CDR3 is CASSIQRTGDYGYTF. The CDR3 DNA is TGTGCCAGTAGTATTCAAAGGACAGGGGACTATGGCTACACCTTC. This sequence joins TRBV19 and TRBJ1-2, with 9 positions matching TRBD1. Germline V gives CDR1 LNHDA, CDR2 SQIVND (reference sequence). The CDR3 totals 15 residues. V dropped 3 bases and J dropped 3; count of bases not matched to a gene: 5.

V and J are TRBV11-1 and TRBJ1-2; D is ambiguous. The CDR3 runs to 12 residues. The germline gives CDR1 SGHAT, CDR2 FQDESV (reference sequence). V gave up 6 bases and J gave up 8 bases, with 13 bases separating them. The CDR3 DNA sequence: TGTGCCAGCAGTTCGGACTCGTGGGGCTACACCTTC. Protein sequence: CASSSDSWGYTF.

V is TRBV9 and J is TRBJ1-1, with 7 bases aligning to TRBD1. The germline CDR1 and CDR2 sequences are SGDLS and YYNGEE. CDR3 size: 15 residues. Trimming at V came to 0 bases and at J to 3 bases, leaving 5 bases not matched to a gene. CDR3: CASSVDPRGDTEAFF. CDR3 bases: TGTGCCAGCAGCGTAGACCCCAGGGGGGACACTGAAGCTTTCTTT.

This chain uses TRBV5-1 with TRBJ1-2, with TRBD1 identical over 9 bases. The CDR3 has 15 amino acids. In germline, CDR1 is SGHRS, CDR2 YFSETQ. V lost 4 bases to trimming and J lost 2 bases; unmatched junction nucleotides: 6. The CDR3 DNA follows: TGCGCCAGCAGCCTAACCGGGACAGGGAACTATGGCTACACCTTC. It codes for CASSLTGTGNYGYTF.

The CDR3 loop is CASSQDTGTSVNEQFF. For the CDR3, the DNA is TGTGCCAGCAGCCAAGACACCGGGACTAGCGTCAATGAGCAGTTCTTC. The chain recombines TRBV4-2 with TRBJ2-1; the match to TRBD2 covers 10 bases. V was pared by 0 bases and J by 6 bases, with 5 bases of the junction left unmatched. This CDR3 has 16 residues. CDR1 is LGHNA, CDR2 YNFKEQ, per germline.

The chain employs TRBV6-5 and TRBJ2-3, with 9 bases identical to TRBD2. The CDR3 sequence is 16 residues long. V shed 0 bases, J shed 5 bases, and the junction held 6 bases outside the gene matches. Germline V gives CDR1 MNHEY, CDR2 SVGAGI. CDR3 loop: CASSYSGGGVGDTQYF. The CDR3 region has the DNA TGTGCCAGCAGTTACTCTGGCGGGGGGGTTGGAGATACGCAGTATTTT.

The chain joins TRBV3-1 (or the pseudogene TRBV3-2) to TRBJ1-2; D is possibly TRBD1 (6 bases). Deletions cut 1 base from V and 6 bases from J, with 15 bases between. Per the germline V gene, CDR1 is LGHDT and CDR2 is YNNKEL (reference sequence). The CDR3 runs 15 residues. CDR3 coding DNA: TGTGCCAGCAGCCAAGTAGTATCAGGGGCGAATGGCTACACCTTC. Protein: CASSQVVSGANGYTF.

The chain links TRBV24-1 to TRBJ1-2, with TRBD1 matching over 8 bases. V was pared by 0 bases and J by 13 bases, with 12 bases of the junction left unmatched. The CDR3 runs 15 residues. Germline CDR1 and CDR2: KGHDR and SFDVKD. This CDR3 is CATSDLGQGGVSFTF. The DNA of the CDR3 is TGTGCCACCAGTGATTTGGGACAGGGCGGGGTAAGCTTCACCTTC.

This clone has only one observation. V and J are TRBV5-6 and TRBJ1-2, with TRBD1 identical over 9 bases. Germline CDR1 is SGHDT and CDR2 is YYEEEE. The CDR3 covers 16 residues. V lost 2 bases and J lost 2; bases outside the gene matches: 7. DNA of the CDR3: TGTGCCAGCAGCTTAAGGGGACAGGGACAGAACTATGGCTACACCTTC. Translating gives CASSLRGQGQNYGYTF.

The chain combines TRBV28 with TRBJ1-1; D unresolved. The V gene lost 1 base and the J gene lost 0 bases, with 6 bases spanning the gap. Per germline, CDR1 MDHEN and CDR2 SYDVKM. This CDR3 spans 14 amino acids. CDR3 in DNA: TGTGCCAGCAGTTTATCCAGGATGAACACTGAAGCTTTCTTT. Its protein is CASSLSRMNTEAFF.

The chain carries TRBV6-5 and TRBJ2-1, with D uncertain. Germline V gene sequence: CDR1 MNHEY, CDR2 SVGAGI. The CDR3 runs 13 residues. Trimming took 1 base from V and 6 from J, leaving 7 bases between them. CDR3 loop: CASSYLLTNEQFF. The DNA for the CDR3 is TGTGCCAGCAGTTACTTACTCACCAATGAGCAGTTCTTC.

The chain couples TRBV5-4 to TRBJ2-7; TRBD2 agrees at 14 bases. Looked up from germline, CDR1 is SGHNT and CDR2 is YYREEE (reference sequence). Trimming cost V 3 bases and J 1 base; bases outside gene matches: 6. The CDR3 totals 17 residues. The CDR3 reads CASSSGTSGGPSYEQYF. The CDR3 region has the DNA TGTGCCAGCAGCTCCGGGACTAGCGGGGGACCTTCCTACGAGCAGTACTTC.

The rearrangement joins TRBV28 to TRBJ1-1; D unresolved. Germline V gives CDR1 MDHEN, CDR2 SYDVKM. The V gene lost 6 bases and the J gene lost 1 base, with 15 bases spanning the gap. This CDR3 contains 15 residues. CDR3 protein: CASSLGSGRNTEAFF. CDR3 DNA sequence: TGTGCCAGCAGCTTGGGGTCGGGGAGGAACACTGAAGCTTTCTTT. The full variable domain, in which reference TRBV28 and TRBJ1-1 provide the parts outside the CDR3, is DVKVTQSSRYLVKRTGEKVFLECVQDMDHENMFWYRQDPGLGLRLIYFSYDVKMKEKGDIPEGYSVSREKKERFSLILESASTNQTSMYLCASSLGSGRNTEAFFGQGTRLTVV.

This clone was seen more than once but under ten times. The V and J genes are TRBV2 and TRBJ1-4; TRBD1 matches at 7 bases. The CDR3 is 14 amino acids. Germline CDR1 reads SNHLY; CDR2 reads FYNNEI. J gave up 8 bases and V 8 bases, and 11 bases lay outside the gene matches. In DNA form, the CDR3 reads TGTGCCAGCGAAGTCGGGACAGTGGGCGAAAAACTGTTTTTT. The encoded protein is CASEVGTVGEKLFF.

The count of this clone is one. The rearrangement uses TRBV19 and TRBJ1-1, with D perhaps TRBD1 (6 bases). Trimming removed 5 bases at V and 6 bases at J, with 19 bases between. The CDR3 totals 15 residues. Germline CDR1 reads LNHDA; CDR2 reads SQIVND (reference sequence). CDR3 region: CASSLQSFGGAEAFF. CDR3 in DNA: TGTGCCAGTAGTCTACAATCATTTGGGGGCGCTGAAGCTTTCTTT.

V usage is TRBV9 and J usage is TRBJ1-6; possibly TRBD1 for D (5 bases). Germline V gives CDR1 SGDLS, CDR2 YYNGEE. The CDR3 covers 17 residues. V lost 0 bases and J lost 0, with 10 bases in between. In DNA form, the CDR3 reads TGTGCCAGCAGCGTAGGAATCCAGGGCTCCTATAATTCACCCCTCCACTTT. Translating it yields CASSVGIQGSYNSPLHF.

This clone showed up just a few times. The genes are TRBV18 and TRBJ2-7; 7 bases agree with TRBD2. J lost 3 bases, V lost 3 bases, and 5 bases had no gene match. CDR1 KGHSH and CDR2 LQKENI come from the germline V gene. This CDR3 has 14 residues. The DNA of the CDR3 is TGTGCCAGCTCACCTGGGGGGGGGAGCTACGAGCAGTACTTC. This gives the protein CASSPGGGSYEQYF.

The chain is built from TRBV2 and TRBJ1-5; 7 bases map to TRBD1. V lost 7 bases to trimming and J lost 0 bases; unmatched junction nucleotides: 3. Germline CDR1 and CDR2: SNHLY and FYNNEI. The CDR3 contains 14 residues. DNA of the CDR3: TGTGCCAGCACCGGACAGGCTAGCAATCAGCCCCAGCATTTT. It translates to CASTGQASNQPQHF.

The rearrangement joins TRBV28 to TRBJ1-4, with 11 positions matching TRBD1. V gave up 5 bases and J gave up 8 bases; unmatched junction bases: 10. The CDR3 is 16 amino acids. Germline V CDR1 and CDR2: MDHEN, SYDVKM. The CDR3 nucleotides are TGTGCCAGCAGTACTGTCGGGACAGGGGGGGACGAAAAACTGTTTTTT. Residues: CASSTVGTGGDEKLFF.

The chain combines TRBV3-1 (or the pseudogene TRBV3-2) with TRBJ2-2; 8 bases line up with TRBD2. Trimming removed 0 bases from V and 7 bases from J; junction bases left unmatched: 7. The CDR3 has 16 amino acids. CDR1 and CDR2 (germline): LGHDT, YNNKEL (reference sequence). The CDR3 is CASSQDWLAGGGELFF. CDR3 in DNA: TGTGCCAGCAGCCAAGACTGGCTAGCGGGTGGCGGGGAGCTGTTTTTT.

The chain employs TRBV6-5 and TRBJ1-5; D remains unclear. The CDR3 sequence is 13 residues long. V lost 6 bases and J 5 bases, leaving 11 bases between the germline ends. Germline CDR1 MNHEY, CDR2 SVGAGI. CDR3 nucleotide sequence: TGTGCCAGCAGGCGGGTAGAGGATCAGCCCCAGCATTTT. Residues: CASRRVEDQPQHF.

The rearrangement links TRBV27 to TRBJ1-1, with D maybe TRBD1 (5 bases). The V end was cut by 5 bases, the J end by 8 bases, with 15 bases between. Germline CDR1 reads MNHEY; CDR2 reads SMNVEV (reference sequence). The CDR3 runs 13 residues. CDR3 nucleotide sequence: TGTGCCAGCAGTCTCTGGGGGGGTCGGGAAGCTTTCTTT. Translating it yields CASSLWGGREAFF.